The rows below give T cell receptor beta chains drawn from one sample of a study of T cell responses to AZD1222 COVID-19 vaccine. The assay was immunoSEQ multiplex PCR, and TCRdb's table has in-frame clones only and misses some. In the table there are about 180,000 clones, about 91% of which are singletons. Sequences were derived from peripheral blood, sampled on day 0 of AZD1222 vaccination. The receptors were gathered from an adult in good health. The CDR3 runs from the conserved cysteine through the conserved F or W. Each record gives: J gene, V gene, CDR3 protein.

TRBJ1-1,TRBV7-2,CASSLGSGLAEAFF
TRBJ2-2,TRBV11-3,CASSLGVTGELFF
TRBJ2-7,TRBV29-1,CSVDPSGTAYEQYF
TRBJ2-7,TRBV6-5,CASSYSPPNRAYEQYF
TRBJ2-3,TRBV6-6,CASRRDLSTDTQYF
TRBJ1-2,TRBV5-1,CASSLMRQGGSYGYTF
TRBJ1-2,TRBV11-2,CASSLVSSRTGNGYTF
TRBJ1-2,TRBV28,CASSLPETSMGYTF
TRBJ1-1,TRBV5-1,CASSLPGPNTEAFF
TRBJ2-1,TRBV9,CASSVSLAGGPDEQFF
TRBJ1-2,TRBV30,CAWSGTGDGGYTF
TRBJ1-3,TRBV5-6,CASSLMGALSSGNTIYF
TRBJ1-2,TRBV5-4,CASSTRQGNYGYTF
TRBJ1-2,TRBV5-4,CASSPGTGLSAGYTF
TRBJ2-7,TRBV3-1/TRBV3-2,CASSPRDRGYEQYF
TRBJ1-2,TRBV5-4,CASSGAGGAVYGYTF
TRBJ1-1,TRBV30,CAWTTTGLTEAFF
TRBJ2-7,TRBV11-3,CASSLPKQGSHEQYF
TRBJ2-3,TRBV5-4,CASARGGTHTDTQYF
TRBJ2-3,TRBV5-6,CASSLVQGNTDTQYF
TRBJ2-7,TRBV4-2,CASSPPAGYSYEQYF
TRBJ1-1,TRBV24-1,CATRRGGGTEAFF
TRBJ1-6,TRBV30,CAWSGGAENSPLHF
TRBJ1-2,TRBV9,CASSRGAGGSYGYTF
TRBJ1-5,TRBV7-2,CASSHLLSGSNQPQHF
TRBJ1-2,TRBV30,CAWSASPTDRRSGYTF
TRBJ2-7,TRBV10-1,CAATLDSFTYEQYF
TRBJ1-4,TRBV30,CAWSETGYEKLFF
TRBJ1-1,TRBV12-5,CASGLEGGRAFF
TRBJ1-2,TRBV29-1,CSVDRGAYGYTF
TRBJ1-1,TRBV28,CASRERGPRRTEAFF